This T cell receptor (beta chain) stems from a study of T cells after yellow fever vaccination. Study summary: Fractions with few cells were prepared using SMART-Seq v4 Ultra Low Input.

The CDR3 spans 16 residues. The V end lost 5 bases, the J end lost 2 bases, and 17 bases lay between the germline ends. Germline V CDR1 and CDR2: LGHNT, FRNRAP. TCRdb reprocessed the 5' RACE reads via MiXCR and lists one record per CDR3 protein. In the table there are 450,000 to 600,000 distinct CDR3 sequences, roughly 13% of which are singletons. V usage is TRBV12-5 and J usage is TRBJ2-3; D unresolved. This receptor was taken from a man aged 25 to 40 who received the YFV17D yellow fever vaccine. Source: PBMCs, taken on the day of the yellow fever booster vaccination. Written as DNA, the CDR3 is TGTGCTAGTGGTCCCCCCGGTTCCCCCCTCACAGATACGCAGTATTTT. It specifies CASGPPGSPLTDTQYF.